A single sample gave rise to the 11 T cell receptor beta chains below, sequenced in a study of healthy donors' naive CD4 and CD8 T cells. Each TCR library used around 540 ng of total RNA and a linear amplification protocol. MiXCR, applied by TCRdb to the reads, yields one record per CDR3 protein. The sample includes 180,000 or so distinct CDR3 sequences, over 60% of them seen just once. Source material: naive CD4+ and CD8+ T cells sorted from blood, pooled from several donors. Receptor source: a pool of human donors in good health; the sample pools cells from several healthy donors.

CDR3 loop: CSVEVDRGSYEQYF. Written as DNA, the CDR3 is TGCAGCGTTGAAGTGGACAGGGGCTCCTACGAGCAGTACTTC. The chain recombines TRBV29-1 with TRBJ2-7, with TRBD1 identical over 9 bases. Germline assignment: CDR1 SQVTM and CDR2 ANQGSEA. CDR3 length: 14 residues. The ends lost 1 base at V and 0 bases at J; junction bases unmatched: 1.

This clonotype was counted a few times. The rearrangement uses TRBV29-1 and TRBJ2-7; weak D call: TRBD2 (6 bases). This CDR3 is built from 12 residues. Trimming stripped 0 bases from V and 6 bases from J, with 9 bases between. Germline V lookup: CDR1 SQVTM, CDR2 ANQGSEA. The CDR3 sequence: CSVEDRGGEQYF. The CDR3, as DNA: TGCAGCGTTGAAGATCGGGGAGGCGAGCAGTACTTC.

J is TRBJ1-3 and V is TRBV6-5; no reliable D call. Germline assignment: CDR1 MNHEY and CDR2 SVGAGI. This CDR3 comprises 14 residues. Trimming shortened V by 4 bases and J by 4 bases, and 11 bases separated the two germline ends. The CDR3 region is CASSSGSSGNTIYF. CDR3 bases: TGTGCCAGCAGTTCCGGTAGCTCCGGAAACACCATATATTTT.

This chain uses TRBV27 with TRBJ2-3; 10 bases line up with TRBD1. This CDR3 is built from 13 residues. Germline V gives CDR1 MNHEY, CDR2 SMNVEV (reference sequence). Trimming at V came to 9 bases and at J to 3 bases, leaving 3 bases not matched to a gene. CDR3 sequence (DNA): TGTGCCAGTACGGGACAGGGGACAGATACGCAGTATTTT. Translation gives CASTGQGTDTQYF.

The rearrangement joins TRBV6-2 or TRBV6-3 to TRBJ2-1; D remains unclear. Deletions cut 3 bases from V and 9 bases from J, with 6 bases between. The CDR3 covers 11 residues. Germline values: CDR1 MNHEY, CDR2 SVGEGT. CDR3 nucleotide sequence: TGTGCCAGCAGTTATTCCCGTGAGCAGTTCTTC. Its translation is CASSYSREQFF.

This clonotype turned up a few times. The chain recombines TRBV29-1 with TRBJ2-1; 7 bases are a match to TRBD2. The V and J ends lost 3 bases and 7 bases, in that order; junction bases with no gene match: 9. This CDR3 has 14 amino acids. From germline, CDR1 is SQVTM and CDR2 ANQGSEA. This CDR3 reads CSVDRAGVGNEQFF. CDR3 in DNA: TGCAGCGTTGACAGGGCGGGAGTTGGGAATGAGCAGTTCTTC.

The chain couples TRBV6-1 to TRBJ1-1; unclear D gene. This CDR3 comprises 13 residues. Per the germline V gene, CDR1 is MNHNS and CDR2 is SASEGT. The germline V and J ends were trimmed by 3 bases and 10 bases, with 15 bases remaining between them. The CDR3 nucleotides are TGTGCCAGCAGTGATCTGACCGGAAGGTCAGCTTTCTTT. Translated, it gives CASSDLTGRSAFF.

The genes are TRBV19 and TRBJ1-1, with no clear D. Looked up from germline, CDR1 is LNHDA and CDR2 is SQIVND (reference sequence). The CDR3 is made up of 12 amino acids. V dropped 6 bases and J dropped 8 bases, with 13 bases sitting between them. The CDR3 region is CASSRPTQEAFF. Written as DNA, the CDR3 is TGTGCCAGTAGCCGGCCGACACAAGAAGCTTTCTTT.

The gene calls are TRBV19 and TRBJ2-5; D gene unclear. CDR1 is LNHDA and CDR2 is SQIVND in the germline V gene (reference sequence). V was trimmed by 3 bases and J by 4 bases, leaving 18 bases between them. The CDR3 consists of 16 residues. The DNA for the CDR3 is TGTGCCAGTAGTATTTCTAGGGCCGCCCTACCAGAGACCCAGTACTTC. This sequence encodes CASSISRAALPETQYF.

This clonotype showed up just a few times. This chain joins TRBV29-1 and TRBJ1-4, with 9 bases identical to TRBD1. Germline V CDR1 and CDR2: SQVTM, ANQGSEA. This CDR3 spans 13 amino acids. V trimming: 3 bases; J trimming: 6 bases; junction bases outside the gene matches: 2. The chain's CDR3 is CSVEDRGDEKLFF. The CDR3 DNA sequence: TGCAGCGTTGAGGACAGGGGTGATGAAAAACTGTTTTTT.

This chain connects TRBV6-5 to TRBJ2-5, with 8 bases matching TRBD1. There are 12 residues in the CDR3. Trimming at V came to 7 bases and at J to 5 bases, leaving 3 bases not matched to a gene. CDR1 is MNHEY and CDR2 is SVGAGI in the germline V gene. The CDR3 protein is CASKDRVETQYF. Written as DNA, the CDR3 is TGTGCCAGCAAGGACAGGGTCGAGACCCAGTACTTC.